This TCR beta chain emerged from a study of long-term antiretroviral therapy in people with HIV (dated by TCRdb to between 2022 and 2023). About the full investigation: Collection of the earliest samples took place about a decade ahead of the 2015 WHO recommendation for immediate ART, at a time when ART was typically delayed until CD4 counts fell. A retrospective serial study tested whether changes in peripheral blood TRB repertoire composition and diversity were associated with ART initiation and durable HIV suppression. From a few dozen adults with confirmed HIV infection, the cohort provided 150 to 200 cryopreserved PBMC samples, gathered serially across a mean of roughly 6 years (range 1-12). Of the roughly 32 participants with HIV, some 12 were female. No cross-contamination during QIAcube processing was shown when test extractions of a monoclonal T-cell line were performed alongside some 33 polyclonal samples.

Including cysteine and phenylalanine, the CDR3 has 14 amino acids. The CDR3 DNA has 42 bases and is translated from base 1. The germline V gene provides CDR1 SGHDT and CDR2 YYEEEE. At the junction V is shortened by 4 bases and J by 2 bases, with 12 bases in between. Inclusion was restricted to participants for whom at least one PBMC sample before ART initiation and at least two post-ART samples were available. All participants with HIV were treated in the United States of America. Before DNA extraction, cryopreserved samples containing about 0.95-10 million PBMC were thawed and washed. At the time of the earliest PBMC sample, participants with HIV were aged between roughly 20 and 55 years. PBMC samples were contributed by each participant from 1-4 timepoints before ART initiation and 2-8 timepoints after ART initiation, with a median of 7 samples. Serial HIV viral load, CD4+ T-cell count, ART history and demographic data were obtained for every participant. Using a Qiagen kit on a QIAcube, genomic DNA was extracted from unsorted PBMC, with samples processed in batches of 12.

Concerning this clone itself: The target of this receptor is not known. One base away there is no much larger clone; base qualities are not given.

General study outcomes and caveats: Because PBMC availability was limited, only the TCR beta chain was sequenced, with no alpha chain pairing. Inferences about post-ART repertoire changes are limited because no data were available on ART adherence, viral resistance or therapy changes. Expanded TRB clones identified before ART initiation dominated the repertoire across all time points, though the dominance fluctuated and decreased in many PLHIV after ART. Compared with controls, HIV repertoires had narrower CDR3 length ranges, and the network structure pointed to an antigen-experienced repertoire that shifted only slightly toward naive after ART. Because cell numbers in pre-ART samples were limited, unsorted PBMC were profiled instead of sorted CD4+ and CD8+ T cells. The samples span the years 2004 to 2017, and the ART regimens used at that time may not be as effective as current regimens. ART initiation was associated with a significant increase in TRB diversity, but diversity stayed significantly below transplant donor controls even after long-term ART.

Sequencing of the TRB variable region was done with the immunoSEQ hsTCRB v3.0 assay at survey level resolution. The target sequencing depth for TRB was about 40,000-55,000 T-cell genomes per sample. An Illumina MiSeq with a v3 150-cycle kit was used to sequence the pooled TRB libraries. Turning to the authors' computational methods: Repertoire analysis was performed in R inside a reproducible Nextflow workflow that covered QC, data transformation and analysis. Custom analyses were implemented in LymphoSeq2, an R package for AIRR-Seq data exploration. After excluding a handful of samples that yielded fewer than 5000 total TRB sequences, some 190 HIV repertoires remained for analysis. Among the approximately 200 retained HIV repertoires, 55 to 65 were collected before ART initiation and around 130 were collected after ART initiation. Repertoires were downsampled to 5000 TRB nucleotide sequences, with summary statistics averaged over 100 downsampling iterations. The analysis kept only TRB sequences whose CDR3 regions were at least seven amino acids long. Diversity was measured with a Shannon entropy-derived clonality score and the Gini coefficient. Repertoire networks linked the top 5000 CDR3 amino acid sequences whenever two sequences differed by an edit distance of one. For TRB CDR3 amino acid sequences, antigen specificity groups and MHC restriction were predicted with GLIPH2. To flag known associations with CMV, EBV, HIV or tissue antigens, CDR3 amino acid sequences were compared against VDJdb and McPAS-TCR. Pre-ART, post-ART and control groups were compared with Wilcoxon signed-rank tests and Holm-Bonferroni correction. TCRdb retrieved this table from immuneACCESS and kept in-frame rearrangements only. Not all clones are present; in checked studies, unresolved V genes account for under half, and no reason is known for the remainder. The DNA gave D and trimming, while V, J and clone size come from that table. The sample has 25,000 to 35,000 clones on record, about 87% of them singletons. The biggest ten clones account for about 3.6% of the sample.

This sequence uses TRBV5-6 and TRBJ2-5; the D gene is perhaps TRBD2, from 6 matching bases. The TCR sequence derives from a woman younger than 30 with HIV. This specimen consisted of unsorted PBMCs, obtained 1.8 years after starting antiretroviral therapy. The CDR3 has the sequence CASSQRRGQETQYF. DNA sequence: TGTGCCAGCAGCCAACGGAGGGGACAAGAGACCCAGTACTTC.